The clone carrying this TCR beta chain was seen a single time. This sample was included in a study of shared clonotypes between healthy human individuals. Deep-level settings were used for running the assay. Per the authors' pipeline: ImmunoSEQ junction-only sequences lacked quality scores, so their filtering differed. The data were produced by immunoSEQ multiplex PCR, yet TCRdb's version contains in-frame clones alone and is incomplete. The V and J calls and the clone size are those of that table, but D and trimming were determined from the DNA. The sample includes about 660,000 clones, around 67% of them seen just once. Trimming left V 4 bases short and J 1 base short, with 10 bases between. From germline, CDR1 is SGHTA and CDR2 FQGNSA. The CDR3 spans 14 residues.

Sequencing input: memory CD4+ T cells sorted from blood. As to subset: CD45RA-negative fraction. This rearrangement joins TRBV7-2 to TRBJ1-1; D gene ambiguous. The clonotype was recovered from a woman aged 25 to 39 in good health. CDR3 DNA: TGTGCCAGCAGCTCGAGGCCAGGGAACACTGAAGCTTTCTTT. As protein: CASSSRPGNTEAFF.